This TCR beta chain was recovered during a study of blood T cell repertoires in COVID-19. Study-level information: Sample material is recorded as cDNA or gDNA derived from T cells, B-cell-depleted T cells, or PBMCs.

Study processing details: The assay estimated nucleated cells by amplifying reference gene primers. The repertoire was sequenced with immunoSEQ multiplex PCR; TCRdb's copy has only in-frame clones and lacks some. That table furnishes V, J and clone size, whereas the DNA furnished D and trimming. This table has 200,000 to 250,000 clones, roughly 87% appearing once. CDR3 length: 15 residues. The V end was cut by 0 bases, the J end by 0 bases, with 9 bases between. Germline V gene sequence: CDR1 LGHDT, CDR2 YNNKEL (reference sequence). Self-reported history from a screening survey and questionnaire set each donor's cohort. Cohort 3 recovery required two negative PCRs, clearance, or symptom resolution. This clone has a handful of counts.

Sequenced: PBMCs or T cells enriched from blood (not recorded which). The chain carries TRBV3-1 (or the pseudogene TRBV3-2) and TRBJ2-7; a weak D match, TRBD2 (6 bases). The sequence was obtained from a man aged 25-40 years who had recovered from COVID-19. In DNA, the CDR3 is TGTGCCAGCAGCCAAGACGCGGGGCCCTCCTACGAGCAGTACTTC. Translation: CASSQDAGPSYEQYF.